This TCR beta chain was observed in a study of T cells in Graves' hyperthyroidism and ophthalmopathy. It was RNA transcripts that yielded the amplified TCR beta CDR3 regions. Using the HTBI primer set, a first-round RT-PCR was run on the TCR CDR3. One entry per CDR3 protein results from TCRdb running MiXCR on the multiplex PCR reads. The profile covers approximately 430,000 distinct CDR3 sequences, with approximately 14% appearing a single time and around 7% taken by the ten largest. Trimming took off 5 bases at V and 2 bases at J, with 6 bases between the two ends. The CDR3 runs to 12 residues. CDR1 and CDR2 from the germline V gene are MDHEN and SYDVKM. This clonotype was seen ten or more times.

The chain has TRBV28 and TRBJ1-2; D is ambiguous. The clonotype originates from a young woman with Graves' hyperthyroidism. The specimen sequenced was blood. The CDR3 here is CASSRLNYGYTF. The DNA of the CDR3 is TGTGCCAGCAGTCGCCTAAACTATGGCTACACCTTC.